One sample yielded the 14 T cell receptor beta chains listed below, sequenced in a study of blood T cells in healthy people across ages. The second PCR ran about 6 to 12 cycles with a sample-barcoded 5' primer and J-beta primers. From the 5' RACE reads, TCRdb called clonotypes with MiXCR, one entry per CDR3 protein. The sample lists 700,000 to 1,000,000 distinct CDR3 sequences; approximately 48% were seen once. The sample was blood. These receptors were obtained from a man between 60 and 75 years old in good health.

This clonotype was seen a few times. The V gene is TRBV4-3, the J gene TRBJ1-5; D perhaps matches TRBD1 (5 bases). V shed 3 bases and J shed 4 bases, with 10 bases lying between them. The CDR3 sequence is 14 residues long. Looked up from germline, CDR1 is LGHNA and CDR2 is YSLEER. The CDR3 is CASSQGVGNQPQHF. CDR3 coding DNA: TGCGCCAGCAGCCAGGGGGTTGGTAATCAGCCCCAGCATTTT.

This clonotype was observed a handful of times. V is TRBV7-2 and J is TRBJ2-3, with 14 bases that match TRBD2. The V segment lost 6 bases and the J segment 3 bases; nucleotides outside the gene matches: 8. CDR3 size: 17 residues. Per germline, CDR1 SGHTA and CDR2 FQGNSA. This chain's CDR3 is CASRLRLAGGLTDTQYF. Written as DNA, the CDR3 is TGTGCCAGCAGACTTAGACTAGCGGGGGGGTTGACAGATACGCAGTATTTT.

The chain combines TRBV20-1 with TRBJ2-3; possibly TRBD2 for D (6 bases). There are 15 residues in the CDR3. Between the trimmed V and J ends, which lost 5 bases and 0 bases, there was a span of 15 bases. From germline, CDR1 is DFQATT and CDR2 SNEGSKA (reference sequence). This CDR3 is CSARVREFSTDTQYF. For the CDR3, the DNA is TGCAGTGCTCGAGTTCGGGAGTTTAGCACAGATACGCAGTATTTT.

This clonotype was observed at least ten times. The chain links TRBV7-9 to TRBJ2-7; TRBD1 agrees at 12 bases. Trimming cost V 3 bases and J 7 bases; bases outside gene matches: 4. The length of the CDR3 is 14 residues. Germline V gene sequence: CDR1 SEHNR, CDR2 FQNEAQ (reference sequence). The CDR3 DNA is TGTGCCAGCAGCTTGGGACAGGGGGCGGGTGAGCAGTACTTC. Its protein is CASSLGQGAGEQYF.

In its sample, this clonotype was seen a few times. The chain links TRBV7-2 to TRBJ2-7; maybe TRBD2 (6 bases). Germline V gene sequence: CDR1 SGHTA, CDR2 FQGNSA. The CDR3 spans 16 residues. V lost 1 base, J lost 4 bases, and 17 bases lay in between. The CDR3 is CASSLVAGTGFYEQYF. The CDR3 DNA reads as TGTGCCAGCAGCTTAGTCGCCGGGACTGGATTTTACGAGCAGTACTTC.

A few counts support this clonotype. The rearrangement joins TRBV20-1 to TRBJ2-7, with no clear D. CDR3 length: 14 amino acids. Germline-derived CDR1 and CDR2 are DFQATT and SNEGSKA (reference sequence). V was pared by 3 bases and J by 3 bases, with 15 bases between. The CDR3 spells CSARSPLRIYEQYF. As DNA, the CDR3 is TGCAGTGCTAGGTCCCCCCTGCGTATCTACGAGCAGTACTTC.

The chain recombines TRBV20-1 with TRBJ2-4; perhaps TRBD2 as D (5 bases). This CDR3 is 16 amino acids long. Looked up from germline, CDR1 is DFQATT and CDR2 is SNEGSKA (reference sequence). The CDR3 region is CSVNPRRTSAGNIQYF. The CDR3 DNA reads TGCAGCGTAAATCCCCGCCGGACTTCTGCTGGAAACATTCAGTACTTC.

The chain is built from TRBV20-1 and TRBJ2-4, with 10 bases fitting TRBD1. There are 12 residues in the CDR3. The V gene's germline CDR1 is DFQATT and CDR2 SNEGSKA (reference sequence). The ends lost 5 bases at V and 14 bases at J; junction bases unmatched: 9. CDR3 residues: CSAPGQGLSKYF. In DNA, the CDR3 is TGCAGTGCTCCGGGACAGGGGCTCTCTAAGTACTTC.

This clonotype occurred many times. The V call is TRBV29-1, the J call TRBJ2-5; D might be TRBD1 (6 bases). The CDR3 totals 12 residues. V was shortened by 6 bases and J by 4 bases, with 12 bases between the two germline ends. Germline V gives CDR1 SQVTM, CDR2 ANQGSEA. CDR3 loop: CSVAQGPETQYF. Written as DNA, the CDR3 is TGCAGCGTCGCGCAGGGGCCAGAGACCCAGTACTTC. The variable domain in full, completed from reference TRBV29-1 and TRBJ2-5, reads SAVISQKPSRDICQRGTSLTIQCQVDSQVTMMFWYRQQPGQSLTLIATANQGSEATYESGFVIDKFPISRPNLTFSTLTVSNMSPEDSSIYLCSVAQGPETQYFGPGTRLLVL.

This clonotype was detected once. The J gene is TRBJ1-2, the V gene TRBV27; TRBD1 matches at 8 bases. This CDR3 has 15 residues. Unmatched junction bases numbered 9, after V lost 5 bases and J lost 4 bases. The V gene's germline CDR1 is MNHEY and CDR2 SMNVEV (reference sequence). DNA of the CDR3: TGTGCCAGCAGTAGACGTCAGGGGGCAAGCTATGGCTACACCTTC. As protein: CASSRRQGASYGYTF.

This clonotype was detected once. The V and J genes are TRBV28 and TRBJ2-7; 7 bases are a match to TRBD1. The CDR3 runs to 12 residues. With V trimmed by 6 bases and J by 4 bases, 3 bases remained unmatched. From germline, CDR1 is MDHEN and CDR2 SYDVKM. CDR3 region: CASRTGIYEQYF. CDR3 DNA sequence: TGTGCCAGCAGGACAGGGATATACGAGCAGTACTTC.

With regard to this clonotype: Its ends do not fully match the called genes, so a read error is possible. Here the CDR3 DNA reads TGCAGCGTTGGAGGCGGGGGAACAGATATGCAGTATTTT. It specifies CSVGGGGTDMQYF. V and J are TRBV29-1 and TRBJ2-3; 7 bases map to TRBD2. The CDR3 consists of 13 residues. Per germline, CDR1 SQVTM and CDR2 ANQGSEA.

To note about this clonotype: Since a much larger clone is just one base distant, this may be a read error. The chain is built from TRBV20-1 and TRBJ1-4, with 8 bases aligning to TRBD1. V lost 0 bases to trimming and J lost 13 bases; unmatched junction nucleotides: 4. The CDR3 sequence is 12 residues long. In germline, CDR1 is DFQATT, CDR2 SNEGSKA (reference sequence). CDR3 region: CSARDLTGGLFF. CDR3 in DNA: TGCAGTGCTAGAGATCTAACAGGGGGACTGTTTTTT.

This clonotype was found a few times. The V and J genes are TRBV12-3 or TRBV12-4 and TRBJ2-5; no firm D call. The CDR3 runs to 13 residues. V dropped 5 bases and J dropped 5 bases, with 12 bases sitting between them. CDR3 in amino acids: CASSTSVRETQYF. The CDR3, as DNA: TGTGCCAGCAGTACCAGCGTGAGGGAGACCCAGTACTTC.